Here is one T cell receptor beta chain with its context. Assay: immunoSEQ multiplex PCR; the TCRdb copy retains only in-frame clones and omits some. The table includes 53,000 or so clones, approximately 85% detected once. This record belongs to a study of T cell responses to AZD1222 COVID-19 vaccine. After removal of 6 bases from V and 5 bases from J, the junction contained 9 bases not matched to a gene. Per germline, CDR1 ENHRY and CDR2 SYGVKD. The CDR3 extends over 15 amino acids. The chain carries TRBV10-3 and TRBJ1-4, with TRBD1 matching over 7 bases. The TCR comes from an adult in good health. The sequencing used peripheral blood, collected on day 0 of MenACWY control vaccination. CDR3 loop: CAISGGTARNEKLFF. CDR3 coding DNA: TGTGCCATCAGCGGAGGGACAGCTAGAAATGAAAAACTGTTTTTT.